One and the same sample provided the 26 T cell receptor beta chains below, sequenced in a study of PD-L1 blockade in urothelial cancer. This sample's time point: peripheral blood 6 weeks after treatment start. The table came from immunoSEQ multiplex PCR; TCRdb's copy has only in-frame clones and leaves some out. The repertoire holds 100,000 to 150,000 clones, with about 82% as singletons. The sample was PBMCs, taken around atezolizumab (anti-PD-L1) treatment. All receptors come from a man aged 50-60 years with urothelial cancer.

The chain employs TRBV5-4 and TRBJ1-2, with 8 bases identical to TRBD1. The CDR3 has 15 amino acids. From germline, CDR1 is SGHNT and CDR2 YYREEE (reference sequence). V was pared by 3 bases and J by 7 bases, with 11 bases of the junction left unmatched. The CDR3 nucleotides read TGTGCCAGCAGCTCGGAAGAAGGACAGGGTGGTGGCTACACCTTC. This codes for CASSSEEGQGGGYTF.

This sequence joins TRBV28 and TRBJ1-2; D is undetermined. The V gene's germline CDR1 is MDHEN and CDR2 SYDVKM. Trimming cost V 4 bases and J 2 bases, with 14 bases left between them. The CDR3 covers 15 residues. The CDR3 DNA reads as TGTGCCAGCAGTTGGTCGGGGTTTGTGAACTATGGCTACACCTTC. Encoded protein: CASSWSGFVNYGYTF.

The rearrangement joins TRBV11-2 to TRBJ2-1; TRBD2 agrees at 11 bases. The CDR3 has 15 amino acids. The germline gives CDR1 SGHAT, CDR2 FQNNGV. With V trimmed by 5 bases and J by 8 bases, 8 bases remained unmatched. Here the CDR3 DNA reads TGTGCCAGCAGCCCTAGCGGGAGGAGAACGGATGAGCAGTTCTTC. This encodes CASSPSGRRTDEQFF.

The genes are TRBV9 and TRBJ1-4, with D perhaps TRBD1 (5 bases). The CDR3 spans 15 residues. V was shortened by 3 bases and J by 7 bases, with 16 bases between the two germline ends. Germline assignment: CDR1 SGDLS and CDR2 YYNGEE. CDR3 region: CASSDNAGRGEKLFF. The CDR3 DNA is TGTGCCAGCAGCGATAATGCAGGGAGGGGTGAAAAACTGTTTTTT.

This clone appeared once. V is TRBV11-2 and J is TRBJ2-3; the match to TRBD2 covers 7 bases. Trimming took 0 bases from V and 8 from J; bases not matched to a gene: 11. The CDR3 length is 16 residues. Germline CDR1 is SGHAT and CDR2 is FQNNGV. CDR3 DNA: TGTGCCAGCAGCTTAGATCCCCCGGGACTAACGGGTACGCAGTATTTT. This codes for CASSLDPPGLTGTQYF.

The rearrangement uses TRBV7-8 and TRBJ2-1; 10 nucleotides line up with TRBD2. The junction had 19 bases not matched to a gene; V was cut back by 5 bases and J by 6 bases. Germline V gives CDR1 SGHVS, CDR2 FQNEAQ. This CDR3 spans 19 amino acids. The CDR3 DNA sequence: TGTGCCAGCAGCACCCGTATAGCCAGCGGGAGGGCCCGAGGCAATGAGCAGTTCTTC. It is translated as CASSTRIASGRARGNEQFF. The full variable domain, rest sourced from reference TRBV7-8 and TRBJ2-1, is GAGVSQSPRYKVAKRGQDVALRCDPISGHVSLFWYQQALGQGPEFLTYFQNEAQLDKSGLPSDRFFAERPEGSVSTLKIQRTQQEDSAVYLCASSTRIASGRARGNEQFFGPGTRLTVL.

J is TRBJ2-3 and V is TRBV29-1; tentative D call: TRBD2 (7 bases). The CDR3 spans 15 residues. Per germline, CDR1 SQVTM and CDR2 ANQGSEA. Trimming left V 7 bases short and J 5 bases short, with 22 bases between. CDR3 sequence (DNA): TGCAGCGCCCGACTAGCACAGGGAGACGGAGATACGCAGTATTTT. Protein sequence: CSARLAQGDGDTQYF.

The V call is TRBV7-6, the J call TRBJ2-7; the D gene is possibly TRBD1 (5 bases). CDR1 and CDR2 (germline): SGHVS, FNYEAQ. This CDR3 comprises 16 residues. Deletions cut 5 bases from V and 2 bases from J, with 19 bases between. The CDR3 here is CASSEDTGIKAYEQYF. CDR3 DNA sequence: TGTGCCAGCAGCGAGGACACAGGAATAAAAGCCTACGAGCAGTACTTC.

DNA for the CDR3: TGTGCCAGCTCACCGGCAAGGGACAGTCCCTACAATGAGCAGTTCTTC. This sequence encodes CASSPARDSPYNEQFF. The chain combines TRBV18 with TRBJ2-1, with 7 bases aligning to TRBD1. V was clipped by 3 bases and J by 2 bases; unmatched bases: 7. CDR3 length: 16 residues. The germline V gene has CDR1 KGHSH and CDR2 LQKENI.

The rearrangement joins TRBV5-1 to TRBJ2-1; 11 bases agree with TRBD2. The CDR3 has 16 residues. V shed 3 bases and J 0 bases; nucleotides not matched to a gene: 2. CDR1 is SGHRS, CDR2 YFSETQ, per germline. The CDR3 reads CASSSSGRSSYNEQFF. CDR3 DNA sequence: TGCGCCAGCAGCTCTAGCGGGAGGAGCTCCTACAATGAGCAGTTCTTC.

In its sample, this clone ranks as medium-sized (0.01 to 0.1%). The chain has TRBV25-1 and TRBJ1-1, with D tentatively TRBD1 (5 bases). Trimming shortened V by 4 bases and J by 4 bases, and 19 bases separated the two germline ends. Germline V gene data show CDR1 as MGHDK and CDR2 as SYGVNS. The CDR3 is 16 amino acids. The CDR3 DNA reads TGTGCCAGCAGTGGAAGAGATCCAGGGTGGAGCACTGAAGCTTTCTTT. It specifies CASSGRDPGWSTEAFF.

The genes are TRBV7-8 and TRBJ1-5, with D perhaps matching TRBD1 (5 bases). CDR1 and CDR2 (germline): SGHVS, FQNEAQ. Trimming took off 5 bases at V and 3 bases at J, with 11 bases between the two ends. The CDR3 extends over 14 amino acids. The CDR3 here is CASSPRQYNQPQHF. The CDR3 nucleotides are TGTGCCAGCAGCCCCCGACAGTACAATCAGCCCCAGCATTTT.

This chain links TRBV30 with TRBJ2-2; 13 bases agree with TRBD2. The length of the CDR3 is 14 residues. V lost 6 bases, J lost 6 bases, and 4 bases stayed unmatched. Germline-derived CDR1 and CDR2 are GTSNPN and SVGIG (reference sequence). The CDR3 loop is CACRLAGGPGELFF. CDR3 DNA sequence: TGTGCCTGCCGACTAGCGGGAGGCCCCGGGGAGCTGTTTTTT.

The CDR3: CASRRGGGELFF. The DNA for the CDR3 is TGTGCCAGTAGGCGGGGAGGCGGGGAGCTGTTTTTT. This chain joins TRBV19 and TRBJ2-2, with D perhaps TRBD2 (6 bases). In germline, CDR1 is LNHDA, CDR2 SQIVND (reference sequence). The CDR3 covers 12 residues. Trimming stripped 6 bases from V and 7 bases from J, with 9 bases between. The full variable domain, completed using reference TRBV19 and TRBJ2-2, is DGGITQSPKYLFRKEGQNVTLSCEQNLNHDAMYWYRQDPGQGLRLIYYSQIVNDFQKGDIAEGYSVSREKKESFPLTVTSAQKNPTAFYLCASRRGGGELFFGEGSRLTVL.

This clone came up once. The rearrangement links TRBV10-3 to TRBJ2-3, with a weak D call TRBD2 (6 bases). The CDR3 runs to 13 residues. The V gene's germline CDR1 is ENHRY and CDR2 SYGVKD. V shed 6 bases and J shed 4 bases, with 11 bases lying between them. The CDR3 sequence is CAIRGGPADTQYF. As DNA, the CDR3 is TGTGCCATCAGGGGGGGACCCGCAGATACGCAGTATTTT.

J is TRBJ2-7 and V is TRBV19; 11 bases are shared with TRBD1. Germline values: CDR1 LNHDA, CDR2 SQIVND (reference sequence). Trimming at V came to 6 bases and at J to 3 bases, leaving 7 bases not matched to a gene. This CDR3 contains 15 residues. The CDR3 DNA follows: TGTGCCAGTAGGGGACCCGGGACAGGGGGCTACGAGCAGTACTTC. It translates to CASRGPGTGGYEQYF.

The chain employs TRBV4-2 and TRBJ2-7; TRBD2 agrees at 10 bases. Germline loops: CDR1 LGHNA, CDR2 YNFKEQ. Trimming cost V 0 bases and J 2 bases; bases outside gene matches: 1. The CDR3 sequence is 15 residues long. In DNA form, the CDR3 reads TGTGCCAGCAGCCAAGAAAGCGGGAGGGCCTACGAGCAGTACTTC. Amino acids: CASSQESGRAYEQYF.

J is TRBJ2-1 and V is TRBV2, with D tentatively TRBD2 (6 bases). CDR1 is SNHLY and CDR2 is FYNNEI in the germline V gene. The CDR3 has 13 amino acids. Trimming removed 7 bases from V and 8 bases from J, with 15 bases in between. This chain's CDR3 is CASIREPAYEQFF. DNA of the CDR3: TGTGCCAGCATTCGGGAGCCCGCCTATGAGCAGTTCTTC.

This chain links TRBV28 with TRBJ2-1, with TRBD2 matching over 10 bases. The germline V gene has CDR1 MDHEN and CDR2 SYDVKM. This CDR3 has 17 residues. After removal of 4 bases from V and 3 bases from J, the junction contained 9 bases not matched to a gene. CDR3 region: CASSSSPSSGSYNEQFF. In DNA, the CDR3 is TGTGCCAGCAGTTCATCCCCTTCTAGCGGGAGCTACAATGAGCAGTTCTTC. Based on the CDR3 plus reference TRBV28 and TRBJ2-1, the full variable domain is DVKVTQSSRYLVKRTGEKVFLECVQDMDHENMFWYRQDPGLGLRLIYFSYDVKMKEKGDIPEGYSVSREKKERFSLILESASTNQTSMYLCASSSSPSSGSYNEQFFGPGTRLTVL.

This clone is a singleton in its sample. CDR3 residues: CATARGTGRANEQFF. The CDR3 bases are TGCGCCACAGCACGGGGGACAGGCCGAGCCAATGAGCAGTTCTTC. The V gene is TRBV5-1, the J gene TRBJ2-1; 8 bases are shared with TRBD1. V lost 9 bases, J lost 6 bases, and 14 bases stayed unmatched. The germline V gene has CDR1 SGHRS and CDR2 YFSETQ. There are 15 residues in the CDR3.

The rearrangement uses TRBV19 and TRBJ2-5, with 7 positions matching TRBD2. With 4 bases clipped from V and 5 bases from J, the junction kept 7 bases outside the gene matches. The germline V gene encodes CDR1 LNHDA and CDR2 SQIVND (reference sequence). CDR3 length: 14 residues. The CDR3 reads CASSTGLGRETQYF. The CDR3 DNA is TGTGCCAGTAGTACGGGGCTCGGGAGGGAGACCCAGTACTTC.

The chain couples TRBV19 to TRBJ1-1, with D perhaps matching TRBD1 (6 bases). This CDR3 region has 14 residues. Germline CDR1 LNHDA, CDR2 SQIVND (reference sequence). V dropped 9 bases and J dropped 3 bases, with 17 bases sitting between them. The CDR3 sequence: CASIQGPGYTEAFF. The CDR3 DNA sequence: TGTGCCAGCATACAGGGCCCGGGGTACACTGAAGCTTTCTTT.

The chain links TRBV6-6 to TRBJ2-5; perhaps TRBD2 as D (5 bases). Germline-derived CDR1 and CDR2 are MNHNY and SVGAGI (reference sequence). The CDR3 length is 13 residues. V lost 6 bases to trimming and J lost 5 bases, with 13 bases between them. Here the CDR3 DNA reads TGTGCCAGCAGCCAGACCCGCGGGGAGACCCAGTACTTC. Translated, it gives CASSQTRGETQYF.

This clone was recorded a few times. The chain links TRBV6-4 to TRBJ2-2; a weak D match, TRBD2 (5 bases). Germline values: CDR1 MRHNA, CDR2 SNTAGT. The CDR3 totals 14 residues. Trimming removed 0 bases from V and 5 bases from J, with 7 bases in between. The CDR3 loop is CASSDSGETGELFF. CDR3 bases: TGTGCCAGCAGTGACTCGGGAGAAACCGGGGAGCTGTTTTTT.

This clone was seen more than once but under ten times. The rearrangement links TRBV18 to TRBJ1-2; 9 bases map to TRBD1. Unmatched junction bases numbered 8, after V lost 3 bases and J lost 3 bases. Germline loops: CDR1 KGHSH, CDR2 LQKENI. The CDR3 contains 16 residues. The CDR3, as DNA: TGTGCCAGCTCACCGCAGGGACAGGGTCTGGACTATGGCTACACCTTC. Amino acids: CASSPQGQGLDYGYTF. Full variable domain (missing parts from reference TRBV18 and TRBJ1-2): NAGVMQNPRHLVRRRGQEARLRCSPMKGHSHVYWYRQLPEEGLKFMVYLQKENIIDESGMPKERFSAEFPKEGPSILRIQQVVRGDSAAYFCASSPQGQGLDYGYTFGSGTRLTVV.

The rearrangement joins TRBV2 to TRBJ2-7; 8 bases match TRBD2. The germline CDR1 and CDR2 sequences are SNHLY and FYNNEI. CDR3 length equals 15 residues. V gave up 5 bases and J gave up 3 bases; unmatched junction bases: 9. The CDR3: CASSKEREISYEQYF. CDR3 sequence (DNA): TGTGCCAGCAGTAAGGAGCGGGAGATAAGCTACGAGCAGTACTTC.